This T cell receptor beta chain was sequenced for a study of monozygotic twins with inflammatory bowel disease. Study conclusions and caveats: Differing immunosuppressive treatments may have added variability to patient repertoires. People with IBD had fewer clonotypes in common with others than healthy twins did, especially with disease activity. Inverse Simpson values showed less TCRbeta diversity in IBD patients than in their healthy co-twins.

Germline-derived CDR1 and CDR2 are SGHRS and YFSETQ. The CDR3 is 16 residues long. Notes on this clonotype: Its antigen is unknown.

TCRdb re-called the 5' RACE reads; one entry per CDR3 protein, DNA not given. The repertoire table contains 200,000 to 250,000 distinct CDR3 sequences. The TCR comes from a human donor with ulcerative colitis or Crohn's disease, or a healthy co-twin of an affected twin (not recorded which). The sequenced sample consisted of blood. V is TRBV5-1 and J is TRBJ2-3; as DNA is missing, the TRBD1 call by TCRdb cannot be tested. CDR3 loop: CASSLAIDQGTDTQYF.